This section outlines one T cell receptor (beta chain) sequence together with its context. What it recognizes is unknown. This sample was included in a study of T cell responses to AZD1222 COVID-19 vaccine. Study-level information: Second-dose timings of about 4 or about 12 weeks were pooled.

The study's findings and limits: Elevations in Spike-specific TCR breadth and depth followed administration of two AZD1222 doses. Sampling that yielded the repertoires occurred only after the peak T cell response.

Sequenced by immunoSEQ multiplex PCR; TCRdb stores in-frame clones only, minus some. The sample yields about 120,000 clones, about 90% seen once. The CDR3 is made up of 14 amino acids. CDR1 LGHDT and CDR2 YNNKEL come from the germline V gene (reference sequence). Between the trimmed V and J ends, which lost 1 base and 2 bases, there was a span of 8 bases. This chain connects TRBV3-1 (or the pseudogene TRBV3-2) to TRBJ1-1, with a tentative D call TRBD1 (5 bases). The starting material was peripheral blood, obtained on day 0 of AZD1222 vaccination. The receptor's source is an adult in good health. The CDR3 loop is CASSQGGLNTEAFF. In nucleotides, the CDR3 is TGTGCCAGCAGCCAAGGGGGCCTCAACACTGAAGCTTTCTTT.